The rows below give T cell receptor beta chains drawn from one sample of a study of cytomegalovirus exposure and HLA in healthy donors. Repertoires were generated with immunoSEQ multiplex PCR, while TCRdb's copy carries only in-frame clones and drops some. This table holds roughly 120,000 clones, approximately 81% found once. Sequencing input: PBMCs. The receptors originated from a woman aged 30 to 39 in good health and CMV-seronegative. The CDR3 runs from the conserved cysteine through the conserved F or W. A D gene is named only where the DNA matches it firmly. Rows give clone size only sometimes, using once, few, many, or a class for an expanded clone.

clone size	V gene	D gene	J gene	CDR3 protein	CDR3 DNA
once	TRBV30	TRBD1	TRBJ2-4	CAWRRDRLAKNIQYF	TGTGCCTGGCGCCGGGACAGACTAGCCAAAAACATTCAGTACTTC
NA	TRBV19	TRBD1	TRBJ1-2	CASMPYRTGDGYTF	TGTGCCAGTATGCCGTACCGGACAGGGGATGGCTACACCTTC
once	TRBV4-3	NA	TRBJ2-1	CASSQEVTTYNEQFF	TGCGCCAGCAGCCAAGAAGTGACAACCTACAATGAGCAGTTCTTC
NA	TRBV19	TRBD2	TRBJ2-3	CASSKRTSGRLEDTQYF	TGTGCCAGTAGTAAACGGACTAGCGGGAGGTTGGAAGATACGCAGTATTTT
NA	TRBV5-1	TRBD2	TRBJ2-7	CASSLGREGEQYF	TGCGCCAGCAGCTTGGGGCGGGAGGGCGAGCAGTACTTC
few	TRBV9	NA	TRBJ2-7	CASSVGALSEAYF	TGTGCCAGCAGCGTAGGAGCGCTTAGTGAAGCGTACTTC
NA	TRBV7-9	NA	TRBJ2-7	CASSLDLTGIPYEQYF	TGTGCCAGCAGCCTAGACTTGACAGGAATCCCCTACGAGCAGTACTTC
NA	TRBV4-2	TRBD2	TRBJ2-7	CASSQEGSGSGTYEQHF	TGTGCCAGCAGCCAAGAAGGGAGCGGGAGTGGTACCTACGAGCAGCACTTC
NA	TRBV5-1	TRBD2	TRBJ2-1	CASTPQSGSWNEQFF	TGCGCCAGCACGCCTCAGAGCGGGAGCTGGAATGAGCAGTTCTTC
NA	TRBV7-9	TRBD2	TRBJ2-1	CASSLAGTSTGFNEQFF	TGTGCCAGCAGCTTAGCGGGGACTAGCACAGGTTTCAATGAGCAGTTCTTC
NA	TRBV27	NA	TRBJ2-3	CASRGGIAGAQYF	TGTGCCAGCAGGGGGGGTATCGCCGGGGCGCAGTATTTT
NA	TRBV7-9	NA	TRBJ2-2	CAYSGGALGGGELFF	TGTGCCTACTCTGGGGGGGCCCTTGGTGGCGGGGAGCTGTTTTTT
NA	TRBV28	TRBD1	TRBJ2-5	CASSGPGGLETQYF	TGTGCCAGCAGTGGTCCAGGGGGATTAGAGACCCAGTACTTC
few	TRBV11-2	TRBD2	TRBJ2-1	CASSLEISGSRSSEQFF	TGTGCCAGCAGCTTAGAGATTAGCGGGAGCAGGTCGAGTGAGCAGTTCTTC
NA	TRBV5-1	NA	TRBJ2-1	CASSLPRDSGGDEQFF	TGCGCCAGCAGCTTGCCTCGGGACTCGGGGGGCGATGAGCAGTTCTTC
NA	TRBV7-2	NA	TRBJ1-2	CASGGGTGYTF	TGTGCCAGCGGCGGGGGGACTGGCTACACCTTC
NA	TRBV5-1	TRBD2	TRBJ2-1	CASSLQLAGDYNEQFF	TGCGCCAGCAGCTTACAACTAGCGGGGGATTACAATGAGCAGTTCTTC
NA	TRBV28	TRBD2	TRBJ2-3	CASSFLAVDTQYF	TGTGCCAGCAGTTTTCTAGCGGTGGATACGCAGTATTTT
NA	TRBV28	NA	TRBJ2-7	CASSLRAGFYEQYF	TGTGCCAGCAGTTTACGAGCAGGGTTCTACGAGCAGTACTTC
NA	TRBV28	NA	TRBJ1-1	CASSSGIRTEAFF	TGTGCCAGCAGTTCAGGGATTCGTACTGAAGCTTTCTTT
NA	TRBV18	NA	TRBJ1-2	CASSPLEQGANYGYTF	TGTGCCAGCTCACCACTCGAACAGGGAGCTAACTATGGCTACACCTTC
NA	TRBV28	TRBD1	TRBJ2-7	CASSLWGTGGTEQYF	TGTGCCAGCAGTTTATGGGGGACAGGGGGCACCGAGCAGTACTTC
NA	TRBV28	NA	TRBJ2-7	CASSSQVDYEQYF	TGTGCCAGCAGTTCCCAAGTAGACTACGAGCAGTACTTC
NA	TRBV4-2	TRBD1	TRBJ2-4	CASSQRTGTGGRIQYF	TGTGCCAGCAGCCAACGGACCGGGACAGGGGGTCGGATTCAGTACTTC
NA	TRBV5-1	NA	TRBJ2-7	CASSLDQGALYEQYF	TGCGCCAGCAGCTTGGATCAGGGTGCACTCTACGAGCAGTACTTC
NA	TRBV28	TRBD1	TRBJ2-5	CASLTGQGGETQYF	TGTGCCAGTCTGACGGGACAGGGGGGCGAGACCCAGTACTTC
NA	TRBV6-5	NA	TRBJ1-1	CASRQEPGTAFF	TGTGCCAGCAGACAGGAGCCTGGCACGGCTTTCTTT
NA	TRBV19	TRBD2	TRBJ2-7	CARRTSASYEQYF	TGTGCCAGGAGGACTAGCGCCTCCTACGAGCAGTACTTC
NA	TRBV28	TRBD1	TRBJ2-7	CASTGAGTGGIHEQYF	TGTGCCAGCACGGGGGCCGGGACAGGGGGCATCCACGAGCAGTACTTC
once	TRBV6-5	NA	TRBJ2-1	CASISGGYEQFF	TGTGCCAGCATTAGCGGTGGGTATGAGCAGTTCTTC
NA	TRBV6-6	NA	TRBJ2-7	CASSFRQDYEQYF	TGTGCCAGCAGTTTCCGACAGGACTACGAGCAGTACTTC
NA	TRBV19	NA	TRBJ2-6	CASSRSQAGANVLTF	TGTGCCAGTAGTAGATCCCAGGCTGGGGCCAACGTCCTGACTTTC
NA	TRBV10-3	TRBD1	TRBJ1-3	CAISESYRGLSGNAIYF	TGTGCCATCAGTGAGTCGTACAGGGGGCTCTCTGGAAACGCCATATATTTT
NA	TRBV7-9	NA	TRBJ2-7	CASSLGGLEQYF	TGTGCCAGCAGCTTAGGGGGCTTGGAGCAGTACTTC
once	TRBV7-3	TRBD2	TRBJ2-1	CASSLQSGRGDEQFF	TGTGCCAGCAGCTTACAAAGCGGGAGGGGGGATGAGCAGTTCTTC
NA	TRBV19	NA	TRBJ2-6	CASSIARGIGSGANVLTF	TGTGCCAGTAGTATAGCACGAGGGATCGGATCTGGGGCCAACGTCCTGACTTTC
few	TRBV10-1	NA	TRBJ2-1	CASSEKRIYNEQFF	TGCGCCAGCAGTGAGAAGCGGATTTACAATGAGCAGTTCTTC
NA	TRBV11-2	TRBD1	TRBJ2-1	CASSPGTAYNEQFF	TGTGCCAGCAGCCCAGGGACAGCATACAATGAGCAGTTCTTC
few	TRBV9	NA	TRBJ2-7	CASSGGQGQNYEQYF	TGTGCCAGCAGCGGGGGGCAGGGGCAAAACTACGAGCAGTACTTC
NA	TRBV5-1	NA	TRBJ2-7	CASSLATETYEQYF	TGCGCCAGCAGCTTGGCTACAGAAACCTACGAGCAGTACTTC